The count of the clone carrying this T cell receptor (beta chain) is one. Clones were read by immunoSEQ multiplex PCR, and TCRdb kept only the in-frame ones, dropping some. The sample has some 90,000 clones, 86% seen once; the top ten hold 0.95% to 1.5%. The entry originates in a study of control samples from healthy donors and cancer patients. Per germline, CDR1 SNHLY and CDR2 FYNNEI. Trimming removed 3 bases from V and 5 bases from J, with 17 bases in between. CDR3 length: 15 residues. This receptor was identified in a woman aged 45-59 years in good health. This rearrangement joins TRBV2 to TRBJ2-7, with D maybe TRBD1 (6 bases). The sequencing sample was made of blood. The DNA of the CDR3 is TGTGCCAGCAGTGAGGAACAGGGAAAGAGCCACGAGCAGTACTTC. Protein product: CASSEEQGKSHEQYF.